This T cell receptor beta chain derives from a study of T cell responses to AZD1222 COVID-19 vaccine (dated by TCRdb to the early 2020s). Broadly, across the study: A total of about 230 trial participants underwent TCR sequencing, of whom some 210 received two doses of AZD1222 and 26 received two doses of the MenACWY control vaccine. Trial participants were enrolled by age into 18-55, 56-69 and 70-plus year subgroups, with approximately 150, 30 and 60 TCR-sequenced participants respectively.

From its cysteine to its phenylalanine, the CDR3 spans 13 amino acids. Solely the CDR3 DNA is kept, with 39 bases framed from the first base. Between the V and J ends, shortened by 3 bases and 6 bases respectively, the junction contains 13 bases. The germline V gene (reference sequence) provides CDR1 SGHNT and CDR2 YYREEE. The sample's time point, from its label and the paper: baseline before first vaccination. The label giving this sample's treatment or condition can be read as: meningococcal conjugate vaccine given as trial control. Samples from vaccinated people were obtained from the UK trials COV001 and COV002, which included a single-blind randomized controlled phase 2/3 trial of AZD1222 (ChAdOx1 nCoV-19) in healthy adults. Trial participant PBMC samples were collected at day 0 and day 28 after the second dose for TCRbeta chain sequencing. The investigation overall reported the following: Because no day 14 peak-response samples were available, repertoires were characterized only after the peak T cell response. Nearly half of unique spike-specific TCRs reportedly recognized epitopes outside regions mutated in the B.1.351 and B.1.1.7 variants. In the small 56-69-year group, the increase in depth fell short of significance, most likely because of low power. The whole spike protein was spanned by vaccine-associated CD4 TCRs, and dominant responses were seen in regions 160-218 and 743-854. After two AZD1222 doses, both the breadth and the depth of spike-specific TCRs were significantly higher than at day 0 and than in MenACWY recipients. Participants were mostly white British, with more females than males. The authors suggested clonal diversity may have been underestimated. Conclusions about previously exposed vaccinees are limited because only five or six AZD1222 recipients were SARS-CoV-2 seropositive at baseline.

To note about this clone: Its antigen remains undetermined. No base-level quality is on record; no much larger clone is a single base apart.

The CDR3 regions of human TCRbeta chains were analyzed by immunosequencing. The authors processed their data as follows. TCRs in the repertoires were matched against a reference library of SARS-CoV-2-specific TCRs that had been generated with the MIRA antigen-specificity platform. Breadth meant the fraction of unique TCRs that were SARS-CoV-2-associated, whereas depth meant the fraction of total T cells that were SARS-CoV-2-associated. Using the MIRA data, each spike-specific TCR was assigned both to the spike region to which the TCR was reactive and to a CD4 or CD8 class. Log10-transformed breadth and depth values were compared by one-way ANOVA with Sidak's multiple comparisons tests. The table comes from immuneACCESS by way of TCRdb, which keeps in-frame sequences with V and J called. Part of the clones is missing from these tables; in studies checked, under half for an unresolved V gene and the rest for unknown reasons. V and J calls and clone size come straight from that table; D and trimming were deduced from the DNA. The table for this sample lists about 47,000 clones; roughly three quarters of them were counted only once. The ten largest clones capture roughly 20% of the sample.

This chain joins TRBV5-4 to TRBJ2-7; TRBD1 is perhaps the D gene, given 6 matching bases. The sample in question was peripheral blood, obtained on day 0 of MenACWY control vaccination. The sequence derives from an adult in good health. This receptor has the CDR3 CASSSGTPSEQYF. The sequence in DNA is TGTGCCAGCAGCTCTGGGACACCCAGCGAGCAGTACTTC. When the CDR3 is completed using the reference TRBV5-4 and TRBJ2-7 genes on either side, the full variable domain is ETGVTQSPTHLIKTRGQQVTLRCSSQSGHNTVSWYQQALGQGPQFIFQYYREEENGRGNFPPRFSGLQFPNYSSELNVNALELDDSALYLCASSSGTPSEQYFGPGTRLTVT.